The 19 T cell receptor beta chains in this list originate from one sample, sequenced in a study of cytomegalovirus exposure and HLA in healthy donors. The study ran its PCR with 60 Vbeta and 13 Jbeta primers. Sequenced by immunoSEQ multiplex PCR; TCRdb stores in-frame clones only, minus some. The sample lists under 200,000 clones, 65% to 80% seen once, with 4.3% in the top ten. Input material: PBMCs. These receptors were taken from a man in his forties in good health and CMV-seronegative.

The rearrangement uses TRBV7-9 and TRBJ2-3, with D maybe TRBD2 (6 bases). The CDR3 is 11 residues long. Trimming removed 5 bases from V and 6 bases from J, with 6 bases in between. From germline, CDR1 is SEHNR and CDR2 FQNEAQ (reference sequence). The CDR3 DNA is TGTGCCAGCAGCGGGGGGGATACGCAGTATTTT. Translation: CASSGGDTQYF. Together with reference TRBV7-9 and TRBJ2-3, the CDR3 gives the full variable domain: DTGVSQNPRHKITKRGQNVTFRCDPISEHNRLYWYRQTLGQGPEFLTYFQNEAQLEKSRLLSDRFSAERPKGSFSTLEIQRTEQGDSAMYLCASSGGDTQYFGPGTRLTVL.

Remarks on this clone: The junction does not match germline at one end; this may be a read error. The identical CDR3 is also encoded by other nucleotide sequences in the sample. The rearrangement links TRBV4-3 to TRBJ2-3, with D tentatively TRBD2 (7 bases). Looked up from germline, CDR1 is LGHNA and CDR2 is YSLEER. CDR3 length: 17 amino acids. As DNA, the CDR3 is TGCGCCAGCAGCCAAGATTGGGCGGGGGCCTACACAGATACACAGTATTTT. Translated, it gives CASSQDWAGAYTDTQYF.

The chain is built from TRBV5-4 and TRBJ2-1; 9 bases line up with TRBD2. In germline, CDR1 is SGHNT, CDR2 YYREEE (reference sequence). V lost 3 bases to trimming and J lost 3 bases; unmatched junction nucleotides: 7. The CDR3 runs to 16 residues. The CDR3 spells CASSSGGGALYNEQFF. Written as DNA, the CDR3 is TGTGCCAGCAGCTCGGGCGGGGGGGCCCTCTACAATGAGCAGTTCTTC.

This clone was seen just once. The V and J genes are TRBV5-1 and TRBJ2-1; 10 bases match TRBD2. Germline V gene data show CDR1 as SGHRS and CDR2 as YFSETQ. CDR3 size: 16 residues. With 4 bases clipped from V and 0 bases from J, the junction kept 4 bases outside the gene matches. CDR3 bases: TGCGCCAGCAGCCGGATAGCGGGGGGCTCCTACAATGAGCAGTTCTTC. As protein: CASSRIAGGSYNEQFF.

The rearrangement links TRBV28 to TRBJ1-4; TRBD1 matches at 7 bases. V dropped 5 bases and J dropped 8; count of bases not matched to a gene: 8. This CDR3 has 14 residues. Looked up from germline, CDR1 is MDHEN and CDR2 is SYDVKM. For the CDR3, the DNA is TGTGCCAGCAGTATACGACAGGGACGAGAAAAACTGTTTTTT. This codes for CASSIRQGREKLFF.

V and J are TRBV30 and TRBJ2-2; D might be TRBD1 (6 bases). V was cut by 0 bases and J by 7 bases, with 24 bases left in between. This CDR3 has 18 amino acids. Germline values: CDR1 GTSNPN, CDR2 SVGIG (reference sequence). CDR3 sequence reads: CAWSVLIPSPGEIGELFF. The CDR3 nucleotides are TGTGCCTGGAGTGTATTAATCCCCAGTCCAGGGGAGATCGGGGAGCTGTTTTTT.

J is TRBJ2-2 and V is TRBV10-1; D ambiguous. Trimming removed 5 bases at V and 6 bases at J, with 10 bases between. This CDR3 spans 13 amino acids. CDR1 and CDR2 (germline): WNHNN, SYGVQD (reference sequence). CDR3: CASSPLAAGELFF. The CDR3 coding sequence is TGCGCCAGCAGTCCACTTGCGGCCGGGGAGCTGTTTTTT.

This sequence joins TRBV7-6 and TRBJ2-3, with 9 bases lining up with TRBD2. From germline, CDR1 is SGHVS and CDR2 FNYEAQ. This CDR3 has 16 amino acids. The ends lost 1 base at V and 3 bases at J; junction bases unmatched: 5. The CDR3, as DNA: TGTGCCAGCAGCTTAGTTAGCGGGGGCCTTACAGATACGCAGTATTTT. Encoded protein: CASSLVSGGLTDTQYF.

V usage is TRBV9 and J usage is TRBJ2-7, with TRBD2 identical over 9 bases. The CDR3 loop spans 15 amino acids. From germline, CDR1 is SGDLS and CDR2 YYNGEE. After removal of 0 bases from V and 4 bases from J, the junction contained 5 bases not matched to a gene. The DNA for the CDR3 is TGTGCCAGCAGCGTAGGCTCGCGGGGGGGGTACGAGCAGTACTTC. Translated: CASSVGSRGGYEQYF.

In its sample, this clone was seen once. The chain couples TRBV6-5 to TRBJ1-1; D is undetermined. Germline V lookup: CDR1 MNHEY, CDR2 SVGAGI. This CDR3 is built from 13 residues. V was clipped by 4 bases and J by 4 bases, with 10 bases between them. The CDR3 here is CASSSRIPTEAFF. In nucleotides, the CDR3 is TGTGCCAGCAGTTCCAGAATACCCACTGAAGCTTTCTTT.

The chain joins TRBV18 to TRBJ1-1; D is uncertain. Germline V gene lookup returns CDR1 KGHSH and CDR2 LQKENI. V lost 8 bases, J lost 1 base, and 8 bases lay in between. CDR3 length equals 12 residues. CDR3 sequence: CASQRGNTEAFF. The CDR3 DNA is TGTGCCAGCCAACGAGGGAACACTGAAGCTTTCTTT.

This chain uses TRBV5-1 with TRBJ2-2; possible D gene TRBD1, 6 bases. This CDR3 contains 15 residues. Germline lookup yields CDR1 SGHRS and CDR2 YFSETQ. Trimming removed 3 bases from V and 4 bases from J, with 13 bases in between. In DNA, the CDR3 is TGCGCCAGCAGCTCCGGACAGCAGGGCACCGGGGAGCTGTTTTTT. Residues: CASSSGQQGTGELFF.

This clone showed up just a few times. The chain joins TRBV25-1 to TRBJ1-1; TRBD1 matches at 8 bases. The germline CDR1 and CDR2 sequences are MGHDK and SYGVNS. The CDR3 spans 13 residues. J gave up 10 bases and V 7 bases, and 11 bases lay outside the gene matches. Here the CDR3 reads CASTWTGSSGAFF. In nucleotides, the CDR3 is TGTGCCAGCACTTGGACAGGGTCTAGCGGAGCTTTCTTT.

The V and J genes are TRBV21-1 and TRBJ2-7; the table gives TRBD1 as D, unverified against the DNA. TRBV21-1 corresponds to a pseudogene. There are 13 residues in the CDR3. CDR3 nucleotides: TGTGCCAGCAGCAAAGACAACTCCTACGAGCAGTACTTC. Translating gives CASSKDNSYEQYF.

In its sample, this clone was seen a few times. The V and J genes are TRBV6-5 and TRBJ2-7; TRBD1 matches 7 bases. Germline assignment: CDR1 MNHEY and CDR2 SVGAGI. The CDR3 has 15 residues. The V segment lost 0 bases and the J segment 2 bases; nucleotides outside the gene matches: 4. CDR3 nucleotide sequence: TGTGCCAGCAGTTACTCCGGACAGGCGCCCTACGAGCAGTACTTC. The encoded protein is CASSYSGQAPYEQYF.

Worth noting for this clone: The sample contains more than one DNA sequence encoding this CDR3. The chain joins TRBV5-6 to TRBJ1-5; perhaps TRBD1 as D (5 bases). Deletions cut 1 base from V and 4 bases from J, with 6 bases between. The CDR3 loop spans 13 amino acids. Germline CDR1 SGHDT, CDR2 YYEEEE. The CDR3 sequence is CASSLTGNQPQHF. CDR3 in DNA: TGTGCCAGCAGCTTGACAGGAAATCAGCCCCAGCATTTT.

The V gene is TRBV6-6, the J gene TRBJ2-5, with 7 bases matching TRBD1. The germline gives CDR1 MNHNY, CDR2 SVGAGI (reference sequence). This CDR3 contains 15 residues. Unmatched junction bases numbered 6, after V lost 0 bases and J lost 5 bases. The CDR3 DNA sequence: TGTGCCAGCAGTTACTCGCTGACAGGGTGGGAGACCCAGTACTTC. Translating it yields CASSYSLTGWETQYF.

J is TRBJ2-3 and V is TRBV20-1; weak D call: TRBD1 (5 bases). V lost 3 bases, J lost 5 bases, and 6 bases lay in between. Germline CDR1 DFQATT, CDR2 SNEGSKA (reference sequence). This CDR3 is 11 amino acids long. CDR3 region: CSASQGDTQYF. In DNA form, the CDR3 reads TGCAGTGCTAGCCAGGGAGATACGCAGTATTTT.

The V gene is TRBV6-5, the J gene TRBJ2-7, with TRBD1 matching over 11 bases. The CDR3 spans 15 residues. Per the germline V gene, CDR1 is MNHEY and CDR2 is SVGAGI. J gave up 4 bases and V 1 base, and 3 bases lay outside the gene matches. The CDR3 loop is CASSYLGQGEYEQYF. The CDR3 bases are TGTGCCAGCAGTTACTTGGGACAGGGGGAGTACGAGCAGTACTTC.